The rows below give T cell receptor beta chains drawn from one sample of a study of OX40 agonist ivuxolimab in advanced cancers. Here immunoSEQ multiplex PCR was the method, and the copy in TCRdb shows in-frame clones only, minus some. The table lists more than 55,000 clones, 79% of them singletons, with approximately 11% in the top ten. The specimen was CD4+ or CD8+ T cells sorted from blood, collected in a trial of the OX40 agonist ivuxolimab. Receptors were obtained from an adult with an advanced solid tumor such as melanoma, head and neck, liver or kidney cancer. CDR3s include the opening cysteine and the closing phenylalanine or tryptophan. Fields, in order: CDR3 DNA, CDR3 protein, V gene, clone size, D gene, J gene. The D gene is left open where the match is weak. Size values are once, few and many counts, or a class for expanded clones, and some rows have none.

cdr3_nt: TGTGCCAGCAGCTACCGGGACAGGGGGCCCTGGTCCGGAAACACCATATATTTT
cdr3_aa: CASSYRDRGPWSGNTIYF
v_call: TRBV11-3
clone_size: few
d_call: TRBD1
j_call: TRBJ1-3

cdr3_nt: TGTGCCAGCAGCTTAGATGAAGGGGGGCCCCGCAATGAGCAGTTCTTC
cdr3_aa: CASSLDEGGPRNEQFF
v_call: TRBV11-2
clone_size: .
d_call: .
j_call: TRBJ2-1

cdr3_nt: TGTGCCAGTAGTAACCGGGGGGGCCCGGAGACCCAGTACTTC
cdr3_aa: CASSNRGGPETQYF
v_call: TRBV19
clone_size: few
d_call: TRBD2
j_call: TRBJ2-5

cdr3_nt: TGTGCCAGCAGCCTTTTCGCGGTAGCGGGAGCTAACGCCTACGAGCAGTACTTC
cdr3_aa: CASSLFAVAGANAYEQYF
v_call: TRBV11-2
clone_size: .
d_call: TRBD2
j_call: TRBJ2-7

cdr3_nt: TGCGCCAGCAGCCAATTAGCCGGGACAGGGGCTGGAAACACCATATATTTT
cdr3_aa: CASSQLAGTGAGNTIYF
v_call: TRBV4-1
clone_size: .
d_call: TRBD1
j_call: TRBJ1-3

cdr3_nt: TGTGCCATCCGACAGACTAGTGTTGAGCAGTTCTTC
cdr3_aa: CAIRQTSVEQFF
v_call: TRBV10-3
clone_size: .
d_call: .
j_call: TRBJ2-1

cdr3_nt: TGTGCCAGCAGTTACGGGGCAGGCTACAATTCACCCCTCCACTTT
cdr3_aa: CASSYGAGYNSPLHF
v_call: TRBV6-5
clone_size: once
d_call: .
j_call: TRBJ1-6

cdr3_nt: TGTGCCAGCAGGGGCACGGACTCACCCCTCCACTTT
cdr3_aa: CASRGTDSPLHF
v_call: TRBV6-6
clone_size: .
d_call: .
j_call: TRBJ1-6

cdr3_nt: TGTGCCAGCAGCCCTGGGTTGGCAGGGGGTAACGAGCAGTACTTC
cdr3_aa: CASSPGLAGGNEQYF
v_call: TRBV7-3
clone_size: .
d_call: TRBD1
j_call: TRBJ2-7

cdr3_nt: TGTGCCATCAGTGAGTCGACCCGTAACAATGAGCAGTTCTTC
cdr3_aa: CAISESTRNNEQFF
v_call: TRBV10-3
clone_size: .
d_call: .
j_call: TRBJ2-1

cdr3_nt: TGTGCCAGCAGCTTCCCCCTGACTAGCGGGGGGGCCGTAGATACGCAGTATTTT
cdr3_aa: CASSFPLTSGGAVDTQYF
v_call: TRBV7-2
clone_size: .
d_call: TRBD2
j_call: TRBJ2-3

cdr3_nt: TGTGCCAGCAGTGACGGACAGTGGGGCACCGGGGAGCTGTTTTTT
cdr3_aa: CASSDGQWGTGELFF
v_call: TRBV6-6
clone_size: once
d_call: .
j_call: TRBJ2-2

cdr3_nt: TGTGCCAGCAGCTTTTCGTGGACCGGGGAGCTGTTTTTT
cdr3_aa: CASSFSWTGELFF
v_call: TRBV5-8
clone_size: once
d_call: .
j_call: TRBJ2-2

cdr3_nt: TGTGCCAGCAGTACTGCGGGGGGGAAGTCCTACGAGCAGTACTTC
cdr3_aa: CASSTAGGKSYEQYF
v_call: TRBV6-6
clone_size: .
d_call: TRBD2
j_call: TRBJ2-7

cdr3_nt: TGTGCCAGCAGTGAAAATACGTACTACGAGCAGTACTTC
cdr3_aa: CASSENTYYEQYF
v_call: TRBV2
clone_size: .
d_call: .
j_call: TRBJ2-7

cdr3_nt: TGTGCCAGCAGCTTAATCAGGGGCGCAGCCTATGGCTACACCTTC
cdr3_aa: CASSLIRGAAYGYTF
v_call: TRBV7-6
clone_size: .
d_call: .
j_call: TRBJ1-2

cdr3_nt: TGTGCCAGCAGGCAAAGCAATCAGCCCCAGCATTTT
cdr3_aa: CASRQSNQPQHF
v_call: TRBV6-6
clone_size: few
d_call: .
j_call: TRBJ1-5

cdr3_nt: TGCGCCAGCAGCCAAGTTGGGGACGGGGGGACTGAAGCTTTCTTT
cdr3_aa: CASSQVGDGGTEAFF
v_call: TRBV4-3
clone_size: .
d_call: .
j_call: TRBJ1-1

cdr3_nt: TGTGCCAGCAGTTACGCGACTTTTAGAGACAATGAGCAGTTCTTC
cdr3_aa: CASSYATFRDNEQFF
v_call: TRBV6-5
clone_size: .
d_call: .
j_call: TRBJ2-1

cdr3_nt: TGTGCCAGCAGCCTCGGACAGGGTAATGAAAAACTGTTTTTT
cdr3_aa: CASSLGQGNEKLFF
v_call: TRBV6-1
clone_size: few
d_call: TRBD1
j_call: TRBJ1-4

cdr3_nt: TGTGCCAGCAGCCAAGCCCCACTGACTAGCGGGACCTACGAGCAGTACTTC
cdr3_aa: CASSQAPLTSGTYEQYF
v_call: TRBV4-2
clone_size: .
d_call: TRBD2
j_call: TRBJ2-7

cdr3_nt: TGTGCCTGGAGTGTACCAGGGGAGGTTCAGCCCCAGCATTTT
cdr3_aa: CAWSVPGEVQPQHF
v_call: TRBV30
clone_size: .
d_call: .
j_call: TRBJ1-5

cdr3_nt: TGTGCCAGCAGCTTACAGGGAGCGCTCTACGAGCAGTACTTC
cdr3_aa: CASSLQGALYEQYF
v_call: TRBV7-2
clone_size: .
d_call: .
j_call: TRBJ2-7

cdr3_nt: TGTGCCAGCCTGGGACAAATCGGCGGGCCCCAGCATTTT
cdr3_aa: CASLGQIGGPQHF
v_call: TRBV6-1
clone_size: .
d_call: .
j_call: TRBJ1-5

cdr3_nt: TGTGCCAGCAGCTTAGCCAATGAGCAGTTCTTC
cdr3_aa: CASSLANEQFF
v_call: TRBV5-8
clone_size: once
d_call: .
j_call: TRBJ2-1

cdr3_nt: TGTGCCAGCAGTTACTCGCAGGGTATCTACACCTTC
cdr3_aa: CASSYSQGIYTF
v_call: TRBV6-6
clone_size: once
d_call: .
j_call: TRBJ1-2

cdr3_nt: TGCGCCAGCAGTGAGTCCCCAAGGGGGGACACTGAAGCTTTCTTT
cdr3_aa: CASSESPRGDTEAFF
v_call: TRBV10-1
clone_size: .
d_call: .
j_call: TRBJ1-1

cdr3_nt: TGTGCCAGCAAGCGGGACGTCTCCTACGAGCAGTACTTC
cdr3_aa: CASKRDVSYEQYF
v_call: TRBV2
clone_size: .
d_call: TRBD2
j_call: TRBJ2-7

cdr3_nt: TGCGCCAGCAGCTTGGATCCACGCACAGATACGCAGTATTTT
cdr3_aa: CASSLDPRTDTQYF
v_call: TRBV5-1
clone_size: .
d_call: .
j_call: TRBJ2-3

cdr3_nt: TGTGCCAGCAGTGGGATAGCGGGGAGAGGCGAGCAGTACTTC
cdr3_aa: CASSGIAGRGEQYF
v_call: TRBV2
clone_size: .
d_call: TRBD2
j_call: TRBJ2-7

cdr3_nt: TGTGCCAGCTCACCACCGGCCAAGCCAGAGACCCAGTACTTC
cdr3_aa: CASSPPAKPETQYF
v_call: TRBV18
clone_size: .
d_call: .
j_call: TRBJ2-5

cdr3_nt: TGCGCCAGCAGCCAAGAGGCCAGGGACTATGGCTACACCTTC
cdr3_aa: CASSQEARDYGYTF
v_call: TRBV23-1
clone_size: .
d_call: .
j_call: TRBJ1-2

cdr3_nt: TGCGCCAGCAGCCAAGTCCCGGGAGGTCAGCCCCAGCATTTT
cdr3_aa: CASSQVPGGQPQHF
v_call: TRBV4-3
clone_size: .
d_call: .
j_call: TRBJ1-5

cdr3_nt: TGTGCCAGCAGATCGCACGACAGGAACACTGAAGCTTTCTTT
cdr3_aa: CASRSHDRNTEAFF
v_call: TRBV6-5
clone_size: .
d_call: .
j_call: TRBJ1-1

cdr3_nt: TGTGCCAGCAGCCCTAAGGCCGCAGGGGGAGAGACCCAGTACTTC
cdr3_aa: CASSPKAAGGETQYF
v_call: TRBV21-1
clone_size: .
d_call: .
j_call: TRBJ2-5

cdr3_nt: TGTGCCAGCAGTTACTCACAGAATACAGATACGCAGTATTTT
cdr3_aa: CASSYSQNTDTQYF
v_call: TRBV6-6
clone_size: .
d_call: .
j_call: TRBJ2-3

cdr3_nt: TGTGCCAGCAGTTACGAGGGACAGGCTCAGCCCCAGCATTTT
cdr3_aa: CASSYEGQAQPQHF
v_call: TRBV6-6
clone_size: once
d_call: TRBD1
j_call: TRBJ1-5

cdr3_nt: TGTGCCAGCAGCCCCGCGGGACTAGCGGGAGTATACGAGCAGTACTTC
cdr3_aa: CASSPAGLAGVYEQYF
v_call: TRBV7-2
clone_size: few
d_call: TRBD2
j_call: TRBJ2-7

cdr3_nt: TGTGCCAGCAGCTTAGGATTAGTGATCTACCAAGGGAGCACTGAAGCTTTCTTT
cdr3_aa: CASSLGLVIYQGSTEAFF
v_call: TRBV7-2
clone_size: .
d_call: .
j_call: TRBJ1-1

cdr3_nt: TGTGCCAGCAGCTCGGGCTCTGGGGCCAACGTCCTGACTTTC
cdr3_aa: CASSSGSGANVLTF
v_call: TRBV11-3
clone_size: .
d_call: .
j_call: TRBJ2-6

cdr3_nt: TGTGCCAGCAGTTACGGACTAGCGGATCAAGAGACCCAGTACTTC
cdr3_aa: CASSYGLADQETQYF
v_call: TRBV6-5
clone_size: .
d_call: TRBD2
j_call: TRBJ2-5

cdr3_nt: TGTGCCAGCAGCTTAATGCGGGAGGCATTCTCCTACGAGCAGTACTTC
cdr3_aa: CASSLMREAFSYEQYF
v_call: TRBV11-2
clone_size: once
d_call: TRBD2
j_call: TRBJ2-7

cdr3_nt: TGTGCCAGTAGTTATGGACAGGGGAAAAGAACTGAAGCTTTCTTT
cdr3_aa: CASSYGQGKRTEAFF
v_call: TRBV19
clone_size: .
d_call: TRBD1
j_call: TRBJ1-1

cdr3_nt: TGTGCCAGCAGCTTAACCCTAGCACCAGATACGCAGTATTTT
cdr3_aa: CASSLTLAPDTQYF
v_call: TRBV7-6
clone_size: .
d_call: .
j_call: TRBJ2-3

cdr3_nt: TGTGCCAGCACCATTGCTGGACTAGCGGGAAGCGGGACCGGGGAGCTGTTTTTT
cdr3_aa: CASTIAGLAGSGTGELFF
v_call: TRBV28
clone_size: .
d_call: TRBD2
j_call: TRBJ2-2

cdr3_nt: TGCGCCAGCAGCTTGGAGCAGGGGGTCGAGCAGTACTTC
cdr3_aa: CASSLEQGVEQYF
v_call: TRBV5-1
clone_size: .
d_call: TRBD1
j_call: TRBJ2-7

cdr3_nt: TGCGCCAGCAGCCCCACAGGGGAACCCTACGAGCAGTACTTC
cdr3_aa: CASSPTGEPYEQYF
v_call: TRBV4-3
clone_size: .
d_call: TRBD1
j_call: TRBJ2-7

cdr3_nt: TGTGCCAGCAGCTTCGGGGCTGTCTTGGCTGAAGCTTTCTTT
cdr3_aa: CASSFGAVLAEAFF
v_call: TRBV7-9
clone_size: .
d_call: .
j_call: TRBJ1-1

cdr3_nt: TGTGCCAGCAGCTTGATTTCCGGGAGTGGTACAGATACGCAGTATTTT
cdr3_aa: CASSLISGSGTDTQYF
v_call: TRBV5-6
clone_size: few
d_call: .
j_call: TRBJ2-3

cdr3_nt: TGTGCCAGCAACTTGGACGGCTTACCCTCCAGCGTCCTGACTTTC
cdr3_aa: CASNLDGLPSSVLTF
v_call: TRBV2
clone_size: .
d_call: .
j_call: TRBJ2-6

cdr3_nt: TGTGCCAGTAGTATGGACAGGGGGCGGGCTGAAGCTTTCTTT
cdr3_aa: CASSMDRGRAEAFF
v_call: TRBV19
clone_size: .
d_call: TRBD1
j_call: TRBJ1-1

cdr3_nt: TGTGCCAGCAGCCTAAGCACCCGGGGCGAGCAGTACTTC
cdr3_aa: CASSLSTRGEQYF
v_call: TRBV14
clone_size: .
d_call: .
j_call: TRBJ2-7

cdr3_nt: TGTGCCAGCAGCTCCATCGGACTAGAAATAACAGATACGCAGTATTTT
cdr3_aa: CASSSIGLEITDTQYF
v_call: TRBV7-9
clone_size: many
d_call: TRBD2
j_call: TRBJ2-3

cdr3_nt: TGTGCCAGCAGCTGGGCGGGGGCGAGACAAGAGACCCAGTACTTC
cdr3_aa: CASSWAGARQETQYF
v_call: TRBV7-2
clone_size: .
d_call: .
j_call: TRBJ2-5

cdr3_nt: TGTGCCAGCAGTTCAAACAATGAGCAGTTCTTC
cdr3_aa: CASSSNNEQFF
v_call: TRBV27
clone_size: once
d_call: .
j_call: TRBJ2-1

cdr3_nt: TGTGCCAGCATATCTTCGCTGATTAGCAATCAGCCCCAGCATTTT
cdr3_aa: CASISSLISNQPQHF
v_call: TRBV2
clone_size: few
d_call: .
j_call: TRBJ1-5

cdr3_nt: TGTGCCAGCAGGACTAGGGAAGCAAACAATGAGCAGTTCTTC
cdr3_aa: CASRTREANNEQFF
v_call: TRBV25-1
clone_size: few
d_call: .
j_call: TRBJ2-1